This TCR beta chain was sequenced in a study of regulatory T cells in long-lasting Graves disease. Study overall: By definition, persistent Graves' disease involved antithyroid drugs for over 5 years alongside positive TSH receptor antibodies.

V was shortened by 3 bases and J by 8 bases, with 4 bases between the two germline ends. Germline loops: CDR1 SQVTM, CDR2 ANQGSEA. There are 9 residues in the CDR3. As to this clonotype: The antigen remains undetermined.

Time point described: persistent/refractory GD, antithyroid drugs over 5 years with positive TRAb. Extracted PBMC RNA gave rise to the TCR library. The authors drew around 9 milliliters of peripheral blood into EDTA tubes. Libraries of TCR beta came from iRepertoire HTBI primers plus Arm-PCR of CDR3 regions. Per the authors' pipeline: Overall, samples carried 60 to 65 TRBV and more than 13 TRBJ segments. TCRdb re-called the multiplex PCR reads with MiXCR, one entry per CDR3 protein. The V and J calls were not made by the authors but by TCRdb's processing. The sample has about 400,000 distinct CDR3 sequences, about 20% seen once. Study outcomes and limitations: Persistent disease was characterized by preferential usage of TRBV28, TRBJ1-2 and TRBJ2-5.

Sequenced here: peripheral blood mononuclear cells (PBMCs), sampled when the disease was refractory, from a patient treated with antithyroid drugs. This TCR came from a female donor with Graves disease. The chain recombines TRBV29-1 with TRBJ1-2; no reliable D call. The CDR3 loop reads CSVESGYTF. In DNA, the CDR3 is TGCAGCGTTGAGTCCGGCTACACCTTC.